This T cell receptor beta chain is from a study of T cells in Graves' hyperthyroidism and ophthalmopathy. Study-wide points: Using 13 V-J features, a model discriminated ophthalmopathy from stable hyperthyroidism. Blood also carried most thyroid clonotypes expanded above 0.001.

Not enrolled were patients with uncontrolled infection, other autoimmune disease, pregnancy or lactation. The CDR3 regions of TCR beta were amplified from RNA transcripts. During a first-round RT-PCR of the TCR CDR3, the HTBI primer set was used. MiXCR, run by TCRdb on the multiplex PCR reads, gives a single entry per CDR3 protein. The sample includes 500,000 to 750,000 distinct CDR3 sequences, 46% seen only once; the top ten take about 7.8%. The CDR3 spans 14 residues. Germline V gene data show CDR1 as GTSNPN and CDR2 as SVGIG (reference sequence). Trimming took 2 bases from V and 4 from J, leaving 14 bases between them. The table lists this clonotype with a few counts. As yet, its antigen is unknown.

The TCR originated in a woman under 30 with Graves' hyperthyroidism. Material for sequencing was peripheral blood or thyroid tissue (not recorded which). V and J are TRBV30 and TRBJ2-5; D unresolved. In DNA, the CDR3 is TGTGCCTGGAGTCTCGGACGATGGGGAGAGACCCAGTACTTC. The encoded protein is CAWSLGRWGETQYF. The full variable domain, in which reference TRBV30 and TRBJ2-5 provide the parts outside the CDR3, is SQTIHQWPATLVQPVGSPLSLECTVEGTSNPNLYWYRQAAGRGLQLLFYSVGIGQISSEVPQNLSASRPQDRQFILSSKKLLLSDSGFYLCAWSLGRWGETQYFGPGTRLLVL.